The clone carrying this T cell receptor (beta chain) appeared a few times. In the original workflow: Scientists estimated how many nucleated cells there were by amplifying reference gene primers. The data were produced by immunoSEQ multiplex PCR, yet TCRdb's version contains in-frame clones alone and is incomplete. The D gene and trimming were derived from the DNA, and the V and J assignments and clone size from that table. This table holds 110,000 to 150,000 clones, around 80% found once. CDR1 is MNHEY, CDR2 SVGAGI, per germline. Trimming removed 0 bases from V and 3 bases from J, with 6 bases in between. The CDR3 is made up of 14 amino acids. The data were obtained in a study of blood T cell repertoires in COVID-19. Study at large: The United States, Italy and Spain provided the acute and convalescent COVID-19 samples.

The chain uses TRBV6-5 and TRBJ1-3; D is unresolved. Sequencing used peripheral blood. The origin of this receptor is a man in his sixties with acute or convalescent COVID-19. The CDR3 nucleotides are TGTGCCAGCAGTTACTCCAGAATTGGAAACACCATATATTTT. Translated: CASSYSRIGNTIYF.